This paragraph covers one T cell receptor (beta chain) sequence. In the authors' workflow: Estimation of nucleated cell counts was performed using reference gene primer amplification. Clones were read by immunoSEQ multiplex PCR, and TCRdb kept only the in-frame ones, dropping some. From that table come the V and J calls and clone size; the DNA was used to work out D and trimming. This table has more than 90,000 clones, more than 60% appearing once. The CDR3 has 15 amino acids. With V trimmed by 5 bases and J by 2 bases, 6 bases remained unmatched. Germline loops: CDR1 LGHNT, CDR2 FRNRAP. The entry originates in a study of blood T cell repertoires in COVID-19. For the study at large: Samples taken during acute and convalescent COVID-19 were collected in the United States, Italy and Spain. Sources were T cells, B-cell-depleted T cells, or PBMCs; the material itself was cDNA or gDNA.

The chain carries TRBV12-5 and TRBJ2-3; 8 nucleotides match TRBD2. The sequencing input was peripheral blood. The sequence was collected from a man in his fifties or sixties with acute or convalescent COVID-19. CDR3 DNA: TGTGCTAGTGGTCAGTGGACTAGCCCCACAGATACGCAGTATTTT. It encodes CASGQWTSPTDTQYF.